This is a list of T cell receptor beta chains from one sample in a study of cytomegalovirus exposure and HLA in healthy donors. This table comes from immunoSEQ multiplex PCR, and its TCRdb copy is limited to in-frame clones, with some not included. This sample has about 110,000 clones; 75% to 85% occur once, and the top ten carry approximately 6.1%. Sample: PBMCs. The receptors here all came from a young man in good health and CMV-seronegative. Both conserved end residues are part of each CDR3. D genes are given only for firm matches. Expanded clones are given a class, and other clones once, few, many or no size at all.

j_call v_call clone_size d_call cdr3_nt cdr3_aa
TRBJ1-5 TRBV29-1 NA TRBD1 TGCAGCGTAGGGACAGACTATAGCAATCAGCCCCAGCATTTT CSVGTDYSNQPQHF
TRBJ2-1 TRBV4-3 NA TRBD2 TGCGCCAGCAGCCAAGATCATGCTAGCGGGAGGCGGCATGAGCAGTTCTTC CASSQDHASGRRHEQFF
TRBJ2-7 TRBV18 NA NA TGTGCCAGCTCGCCAACCTCACAGGTTTACGAGCAGTACTTC CASSPTSQVYEQYF
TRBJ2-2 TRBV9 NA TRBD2 TGTGCCAGCAGCCCCAGCATGACTAGCGGGACCGGGGAGCTGTTTTTT CASSPSMTSGTGELFF
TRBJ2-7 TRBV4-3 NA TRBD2 TGCGCCAGCAGCCTACGGACTAGCGGTTCCTACGAGCAGTACTTC CASSLRTSGSYEQYF
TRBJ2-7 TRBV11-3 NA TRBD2 TGTGCCAGCAGCCCGGGACTAGCGGGACACGAGCAGTACTTC CASSPGLAGHEQYF
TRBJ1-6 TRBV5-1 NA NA TGCGCCAGCAGCTTGACATCAGGGGCTAGCTCCTATAATTCACCCCTCCACTTT CASSLTSGASSYNSPLHF
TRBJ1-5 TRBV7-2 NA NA TGTGCCAGCAGTTCACAGGGTTCCAATCAGCCCCAGCATTTT CASSSQGSNQPQHF
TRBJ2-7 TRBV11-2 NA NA TGTGCCAGCAGCATTCGGGAGATCTACGAGCAGTACTTC CASSIREIYEQYF
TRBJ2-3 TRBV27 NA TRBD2 TGTGCCAGCAAAATCGGCGGGAGAACAGATACGCAGTATTTT CASKIGGRTDTQYF
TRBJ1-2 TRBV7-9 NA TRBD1 TGTTCCAGCAGCCCGACCATAGAACCGGACAGGGCCTATGGCTACACCTTC CSSSPTIEPDRAYGYTF
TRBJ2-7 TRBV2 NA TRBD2 TGTGCCCTCGGCGGGATAGCGGGAAAGGCTTCCTACGAGCAGTACTTC CALGGIAGKASYEQYF
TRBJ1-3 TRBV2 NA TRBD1 TGTGCCAGCACTGAGACAGGGGCCGCTACCTCTGGAAACACCATATATTTT CASTETGAATSGNTIYF
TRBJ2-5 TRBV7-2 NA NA TGTGCCAGCAGCTTAGCGCGACAGGGGAGGGAGGCCCAGTACTTC CASSLARQGREAQYF
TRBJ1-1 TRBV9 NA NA TGTGCCAGCAGCACAAACACTGAAGCTTTCTTT CASSTNTEAFF
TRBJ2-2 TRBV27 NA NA TGTGCCAGCTTTAATACCGGGGAGCTGTTTTTT CASFNTGELFF
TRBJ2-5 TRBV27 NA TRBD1 TGTGCCAGCAGTATCCAGGGGGAAGGCGAGACCCAGTACTTC CASSIQGEGETQYF
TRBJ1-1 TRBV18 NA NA TGTGCCAGCTCCGGACTCCTGAACACTGAAGCTTTCTTT CASSGLLNTEAFF
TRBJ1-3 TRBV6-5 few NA TGTGCCAGCAGTTACTCGGGGGAGGTTCTCGGAAACACCATATATTTT CASSYSGEVLGNTIYF
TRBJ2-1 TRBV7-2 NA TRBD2 TGTGCCAGCAGCATGACTAGCGGGAGAACCAATGAGCAGTTCTTC CASSMTSGRTNEQFF
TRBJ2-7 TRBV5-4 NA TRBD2 TGTGCCAGCAGTCGGACGGGGGGACTAGCGAACTACGAGCAGTACTTC CASSRTGGLANYEQYF
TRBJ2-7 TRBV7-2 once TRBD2 TGTGCCAGCAGCTCCCGGGACTATCTCACCTACGAGCAGTACTTC CASSSRDYLTYEQYF
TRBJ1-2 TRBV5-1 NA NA TGCGCCAGCAGCTTCCCGGGGAGCACTAACTATGGCTACACCTTC CASSFPGSTNYGYTF
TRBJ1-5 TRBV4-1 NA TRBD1 TGCGCCAGCAGCCAAGTCTTCGGGACAGGGGACATCAATCAGCCCCAGCATTTT CASSQVFGTGDINQPQHF
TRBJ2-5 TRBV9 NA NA TGTGCCAGCGGGACTTCCAAAGAGACCCAGTACTTC CASGTSKETQYF
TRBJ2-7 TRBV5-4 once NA TGTGCCAGCAGCTTGATTTGGGAGAGCTCCAACGAGCAGTACTTC CASSLIWESSNEQYF
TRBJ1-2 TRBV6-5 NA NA TGTGCCAGCAGTTACTCCGGGACAACTAACTATGGCTACACCTTC CASSYSGTTNYGYTF
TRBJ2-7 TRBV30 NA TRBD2 TGTGCCTGGAGTGGGGGACTAGCGGGAGAAGGGTACGAGCAGTACTTC CAWSGGLAGEGYEQYF
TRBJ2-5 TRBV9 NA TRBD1 TGTGCCAGCAGCGAGGGGGCTAGTGGAGGAGAGACCCAGTACTTC CASSEGASGGETQYF
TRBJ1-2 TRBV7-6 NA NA TGTGCCAGCAGCCCTTACGCGAGTCAGGGGCCGATGGACTATGGCTACACCTTC CASSPYASQGPMDYGYTF
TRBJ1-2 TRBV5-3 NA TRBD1 TGTGCCAAGGCCCCCCTAGGAGGTCAGGGGGACTATGGCTACACCTTC CAKAPLGGQGDYGYTF